This record covers a single T cell receptor beta chain. The antigen is not known. The entry originates in a study of cytomegalovirus exposure and HLA in healthy donors. General observations from the study: TCR association rates varied by HLA locus in a later analysis, with DRB1 highest and HLA-C lowest.

Use of 60 Vbeta and 13 Jbeta primers characterized the PCR. Measured with immunoSEQ multiplex PCR; TCRdb has only the in-frame clones, and not every one. The sample has about 140,000 clones, 70% seen once; the top ten hold approximately 1.8%. Sequencing was carried out using PBMCs. The source of this sequence is a woman in her 30s in good health and CMV-seronegative.

CDR3 nucleotide sequence: TGTGCCACCAGCACAGGGGGACAGGGGGGGCGTCTTAACGAAAAACTGTTTTTT. Amino acids: CATSTGGQGGRLNEKLFF. The chain employs TRBV15 and TRBJ1-4; 11 positions match TRBD1. Trimming at V came to 4 bases and at J to 8 bases, leaving 15 bases not matched to a gene. This CDR3 is built from 18 residues. Germline loops: CDR1 LNHNV, CDR2 YYDKDF (reference sequence).